This T cell receptor beta chain was observed in a study of blood T cells in healthy people across ages. A sample-barcoded 5' primer and a J-beta primer mix were used in a second PCR of about 7 to 12 cycles. TCRdb reprocessed the 5' RACE reads with MiXCR, giving one entry per CDR3 protein. The sample yields 1.5 million to 1.9 million distinct CDR3 sequences, less than 45% seen once. V lost 2 bases, J lost 3 bases, and 4 bases stayed unmatched. This CDR3 is built from 16 residues. CDR1 and CDR2 from the germline V gene are KGHDR and SFDVKD. The sequence was obtained from a young woman in good health. Sequences were obtained from blood. The rearrangement uses TRBV24-1 and TRBJ2-1, with 9 bases fitting TRBD1. CDR3 loop: CATSDWTGDYYNEQFF. The CDR3 region has the DNA TGTGCCACCAGTGATTGGACAGGGGATTACTACAATGAGCAGTTCTTC.